The T cell receptor (beta chain) under discussion was sequenced for a study of shared clonotypes between healthy human individuals (dated by TCRdb to 2018 to 2020). For the study in its entirety: The cohort comprised two women and a few men aged 18 to 49 years. Per donor, leukapheresis produced somewhere between about 0.85 and 9.5 billion PBMCs. For each donor, three plates each were used for CD4 naive and CD4 memory, two plates were used for CD8 naive, and one plate was used for CD8 memory. To estimate repertoire size and how much clonotypes are shared between individuals, the study performed deep sequencing of blood TCR repertoires from a handful of healthy adults. To increase sequencing depth and limit assay-specific biases, TCR repertoire library preparation and sequencing were carried out by different laboratories using diverse techniques. What the authors observed across the whole study: Because the study included only a small number of donors, the genetic and exposure-history diversity represented was limited. Naive subsets generally had larger estimated clonotype richness than memory subsets did. Sharing across a handful of donors was observed for 4.5% to 6.5% of naive CD4, around 3.5% of naive CD8, about 2.3% of memory CD4, and about 0.4% of memory CD8 clonotypes. Higher generation probabilities were observed for clonotypes shared by all four sorted-subset donors than for non-shared clonotypes. Sampling was restricted to blood, and TCR repertoires in tissue are likely to differ from TCR repertoires in blood. Incomplete sequencing was indicated by rarefaction of sorted-subset datasets, despite the large sequencing depth. Pairwise subsampling indicated that sequencing depth was expected to affect the degree of clonotype sharing among donors.

TCR CDR3 regions were amplified from genomic DNA by multiplex PCR using the deep immunoSEQ assay. Extracted genomic DNA from each cell subset was distributed evenly across all wells of several immunoSEQ 96-well plates, and each plate was treated as a replicate. For sorted subsets, each replicate PCR was loaded with approximately 190 ng genomic DNA, equivalent to 32,000 or so T cell genomes. Purified libraries were quantified with a Qubit 3.0 fluorometer, sized on a Bioanalyzer 2100, and re-quantified with the KAPA Library Quantification kit. Every immunoSEQ 96-well plate was sequenced on a separate single-read 150-cycle Illumina NextSeq 550 flow cell. The authors' analysis ran thus. Because the immunoSEQ output held only junctional sequences and lacked quality scores, the filtering could not match the filtering applied to full-length reads. To assign V/J genes and CDR3, sequences were annotated against IMGT germline references using PyIR, a Python wrapper for IgBLAST v1.9. Reads were removed for weak V/J assignments (E-value above 1e-6), missing CDR3, stop codons, out-of-frame junctions, or ambiguous translated residues. V3J clonotypes were defined as sequences sharing an identical inferred V gene, J gene, and CDR3 amino acid sequence. Percentage overlap between repertoires was computed as shared unique clonotypes divided by the size of the smaller repertoire. Three approaches were used to assess repertoire richness: RTK rarefaction, the Chao1 estimator, and Recon v2.1 estimates of unobserved clonotypes. Generation probabilities were computed with OLGA for all TCRbeta clonotypes obtained by the gDNA method from a few donors. TCRdb took this table from immuneACCESS and kept in-frame rearrangements with V and J called. Such tables lack part of the clones; where checked against another copy, unresolved V genes explain under half of the gap, and the rest is unexplained. The V and J calls and clone size were taken over from that table, and D and trimming were inferred from the DNA. In all, the sample holds some 740,000 clones, and approximately 92% of those were seen once. The ten largest make up nearly 25% of the sample.

From the cysteine up to the phenylalanine, the CDR3 has a length of 15 residues. The entry retains the CDR3 DNA only, 45 bases that are in frame from base 1. Per the germline V gene, SGHRS is the CDR1 and YFSETQ is the CDR2. CD8 naive samples were CD45RO-negative cells positively selected for CCR7, giving a CD45RA+CCR7+ population that excluded TemRA cells. Donors were healthy HIV-negative adults with no recently reported acute infections or vaccinations. All donors were Caucasian adults living in Nashville, Tennessee, USA. After blood collection by leukapheresis, PBMCs were isolated using Ficoll-Histopaque density gradient centrifugation and then cryopreserved in the vapor phase of liquid nitrogen. Analytical flow cytometry was used to check the purity and quantity of each magnetically sorted T cell population. Each sorted fraction had its genomic DNA isolated and then quantified by UV absorbance on a Nanodrop 2000c.

Worth noting for this clone: What this receptor recognizes is not known. The junction departs from germline at one end; a sequencing error may be responsible.

The rearrangement combines TRBV5-1 with TRBJ2-5; the D element might be TRBD1 or TRBD2, as each aligns at 5 bases. The clonotype originates from a man aged 25 to 45 in good health. Sequenced input: naive CD8+ T cells sorted from blood. Explained via the paper, the cell subset or site label denotes: CD45RA+CCR7+. The CDR3 here reads CAGSLGDGPQETQYF. The bases are TGCGCCGGCAGCTTGGGGGACGGTCCCCAAGAGACCCAGTACTTC.